The 20 T cell receptor beta chains reported below all come from one sample, sequenced in a study of T-cell reconstitution after alpha-beta-depleted transplantation in children. Unique molecular identifiers were incorporated when the TCRbeta library was constructed. One entry per CDR3 protein, called by TCRdb with MiXCR from the PCR reads. The table records more than 75,000 distinct CDR3 sequences, more than 20% of them present only once. Sequenced here: PBMCs, sampled before TCRalphabeta/CD19-depleted stem cell transplant. All receptors derive from a boy aged 2-9 years with acute lymphoblastic leukemia, due to receive a stem cell transplant.

The chain links TRBV7-2 to TRBJ2-5; tentative D call: TRBD2 (5 bases). The V gene lost 0 bases and the J gene lost 4 bases, with 9 bases spanning the gap. Germline V gene data show CDR1 as SGHTA and CDR2 as FQGNSA. CDR3 length: 14 amino acids. This CDR3 reads CASSLAGLSETQYF. DNA of the CDR3: TGTGCCAGCAGCTTAGCCGGACTTTCAGAGACCCAGTACTTC.

As to this clonotype: This may stem from a read error, because a much larger clone lies one nucleotide away. The genes are TRBV10-3 and TRBJ2-2; no definite D call. The V end lost 4 bases, the J end lost 2 bases, and 11 bases lay between the germline ends. Germline CDR1 reads ENHRY; CDR2 reads SYGVKD. The CDR3 consists of 15 residues. In DNA form, the CDR3 reads TGTGCCATCAGTGCTCCGGGCAGAAACACCGGGGAGCTGTTTTTT. Protein: CAISAPGRNTGELFF.

In its sample, this clonotype was seen a few times. This sequence joins TRBV15 and TRBJ2-3; TRBD2 matches 8 bases. The length of the CDR3 is 16 residues. The V gene end was trimmed by 0 bases and the J gene end by 4 bases; junction bases not matched to a gene: 6. CDR1 is LNHNV, CDR2 YYDKDF, per germline (reference sequence). Written as DNA, the CDR3 is TGTGCCACCAGCAGAGATGCTGGCGGGGGGTCAGATACGCAGTATTTT. Translation: CATSRDAGGGSDTQYF. Filled out from reference TRBV15 and TRBJ2-3, the complete variable domain reads DAMVIQNPRYQVTQFGKPVTLSCSQTLNHNVMYWYQQKSSQAPKLLFHYYDKDFNNEADTPDNFQSRRPNTSFCFLDIRSPGLGDTAMYLCATSRDAGGGSDTQYFGPGTRLTVL.

In this sample, this clonotype turned up many times. CDR3 amino acids: CSARLLTGTSGSDTQYF. DNA for the CDR3: TGCAGTGCCCGCCTGCTGACCGGGACTAGCGGCTCAGATACGCAGTATTTT. This chain links TRBV20-1 with TRBJ2-3, with TRBD2 identical over 11 bases. Germline loops: CDR1 DFQATT, CDR2 SNEGSKA (reference sequence). The CDR3 totals 17 residues. V was pared by 6 bases and J by 4 bases, with 15 bases of the junction left unmatched.

The chain recombines TRBV20-1 with TRBJ2-4; the D gene is possibly TRBD2 (6 bases). With 3 bases removed from V and 2 bases from J, the gap between germline ends came to 14 bases. This CDR3 spans 15 amino acids. From germline, CDR1 is DFQATT and CDR2 SNEGSKA (reference sequence). CDR3 nucleotide sequence: TGCAGTGCTAGTAGCGGAGGGGCGCCCAAAAACATTCAGTACTTC. This translates into CSASSGGAPKNIQYF.

The chain couples TRBV20-1 to TRBJ2-7; D is unclear. The CDR3 is 14 residues long. Germline V gene lookup returns CDR1 DFQATT and CDR2 SNEGSKA (reference sequence). V was trimmed by 1 base and J by 2 bases, leaving 12 bases between them. CDR3 sequence (DNA): TGCAGTGCTAGAGGCGGAGTTCCACCCTACGAGCAGTACTTC. It encodes CSARGGVPPYEQYF.

The J gene is TRBJ2-3, the V gene TRBV18; D possibly corresponds to TRBD2 (5 bases). The V gene lost 2 bases and the J gene lost 1 base, with 13 bases spanning the gap. Germline CDR1 and CDR2: KGHSH and LQKENI. The CDR3 has 16 residues. The chain's CDR3 is CASSPKAEIRTDTQYF. DNA for the CDR3: TGTGCCAGCTCACCAAAAGCGGAAATTCGCACAGATACGCAGTATTTT.

This clonotype has only a few counts. This chain connects TRBV5-1 to TRBJ1-1; TRBD1 aligns across 7 bases. The trim removed 0 bases at V and 1 base at J, leaving 3 bases unmatched. CDR3 length: 15 amino acids. Germline CDR1 SGHRS, CDR2 YFSETQ. The CDR3: CASSLAGTANTEAFF. Written as DNA, the CDR3 is TGCGCCAGCAGCTTGGCCGGGACAGCGAACACTGAAGCTTTCTTT.

This clonotype was picked up a small number of times. The V gene is TRBV20-1, the J gene TRBJ2-3; no clear D gene. The germline V gene encodes CDR1 DFQATT and CDR2 SNEGSKA (reference sequence). The CDR3 extends over 14 amino acids. V was clipped by 1 base and J by 6 bases, with 14 bases between them. The CDR3 DNA is TGCAGTGCTAGAGGTTTCCGGGCCCCGGATACGCAGTATTTT. Protein sequence: CSARGFRAPDTQYF.

This clonotype has at least ten counts. V gene TRBV20-1 combines with J gene TRBJ2-1; D gene ambiguous. In germline, CDR1 is DFQATT, CDR2 SNEGSKA (reference sequence). The V and J ends lost 0 bases and 4 bases respectively, with 7 bases between them. The CDR3 extends over 13 amino acids. This chain's CDR3 is CSARDPEYNEQFF. The CDR3 coding sequence is TGCAGTGCTAGAGATCCGGAATACAATGAGCAGTTCTTC.

This chain links TRBV4-2 with TRBJ1-5; D is possibly TRBD1 (6 bases). V was cut by 0 bases and J by 4 bases, with 16 bases left in between. Germline V gene lookup returns CDR1 LGHNA and CDR2 YNFKEQ. The CDR3 runs 17 residues. Written as DNA, the CDR3 is TGTGCCAGCAGCCAAGATCTGGCGGGGGCAGTTAATCAGCCCCAGCATTTT. Protein sequence: CASSQDLAGAVNQPQHF.

The chain couples TRBV6-5 to TRBJ1-2, with a possible D match to TRBD1 (5 bases). The germline V and J ends were trimmed by 2 bases and 4 bases, with 8 bases remaining between them. The CDR3 length is 13 residues. Per germline, CDR1 MNHEY and CDR2 SVGAGI. Written as DNA, the CDR3 is TGTGCCAGCAGTTACAGGGGAGGCTATGGCTACACCTTC. Its protein is CASSYRGGYGYTF.

This chain connects TRBV24-1 to TRBJ2-1, with 7 bases that match TRBD2. The CDR3 extends over 11 amino acids. The ends lost 5 bases at V and 10 bases at J; junction bases unmatched: 1. CDR1 and CDR2 from the germline V gene are KGHDR and SFDVKD. The CDR3 DNA reads as TGTGCCACCAGTGCGGGACTAGAGCAGTTCTTC. As protein: CATSAGLEQFF.

The rearrangement links TRBV4-3 to TRBJ2-1; D gene ambiguous. This CDR3 has 14 residues. V was pared by 0 bases and J by 10 bases, with 13 bases between. CDR1 and CDR2 from the germline V gene are LGHNA and YSLEER. CDR3 nucleotides: TGCGCCAGCAGCCAAGACCCGAGGACGGTAGAGCAGTTCTTC. This translates into CASSQDPRTVEQFF.

At least ten counts were recorded for this clonotype. The chain couples TRBV7-2 to TRBJ1-2; D is possibly TRBD1 (5 bases). Per germline, CDR1 SGHTA and CDR2 FQGNSA. This CDR3 contains 14 residues. Between the trimmed V and J ends, which lost 5 bases and 3 bases, there was a span of 13 bases. CDR3 in DNA: TGTGCCAGCAGCCCATCGTGGGGGTACTATGGCTACACCTTC. It is translated as CASSPSWGYYGYTF.

The chain combines TRBV6-2 or TRBV6-3 with TRBJ2-7; D is uncertain. V dropped 8 bases and J dropped 1 base, with 15 bases sitting between them. The CDR3 is 14 amino acids. Per germline, CDR1 MNHEY and CDR2 SVGEGT. For the CDR3, the DNA is TGTGCCAGCCTCGGGCTTTCCCCTTCCTACGAGCAGTACTTC. Translation: CASLGLSPSYEQYF.

The chain links TRBV5-6 to TRBJ2-1; TRBD2 matches 8 bases. After removal of 9 bases from V and 5 bases from J, the junction contained 7 bases not matched to a gene. The CDR3 loop spans 13 amino acids. Per the germline V gene, CDR1 is SGHDT and CDR2 is YYEEEE. DNA for the CDR3: TGTGCCACCCAAGCGGGAGAAGACAATGAGCAGTTCTTC. It yields the protein CATQAGEDNEQFF. The variable domain in full, completed from reference TRBV5-6 and TRBJ2-1, reads DAGVTQSPTHLIKTRGQQVTLRCSPKSGHDTVSWYQQALGQGPQFIFQYYEEEERQRGNFPDRFSGHQFPNYSSELNVNALLLGDSALYLCATQAGEDNEQFFGPGTRLTVL.

This chain links TRBV5-1 with TRBJ2-1; D perhaps matches TRBD2 (6 bases). CDR3 length: 17 amino acids. The ends were cut back, 4 bases at V and 9 bases at J, with 26 bases in the middle. CDR1 is SGHRS, CDR2 YFSETQ, per germline. For the CDR3, the DNA is TGCGCCAGCAGCGAGGGACCCCGGAGGGGCTCGATTAGTGAGCAGTTCTTC. It translates to CASSEGPRRGSISEQFF. The complete variable domain, with remaining parts taken from reference TRBV5-1 and TRBJ2-1, reads KAGVTQTPRYLIKTRGQQVTLSCSPISGHRSVSWYQQTPGQGLQFLFEYFSETQRNKGNFPGRFSGRQFSNSRSEMNVSTLELGDSALYLCASSEGPRRGSISEQFFGPGTRLTVL.

This clonotype was counted at least ten times. This chain uses TRBV20-1 with TRBJ2-7, with 12 bases fitting TRBD1. V shed 5 bases, J shed 2 bases, and the junction held 7 bases outside the gene matches. The CDR3 sequence is 15 residues long. Germline assignment: CDR1 DFQATT and CDR2 SNEGSKA (reference sequence). For the CDR3, the DNA is TGCAGTGCTGGGGGGGGACAGGGGGCAACCTACGAGCAGTACTTC. Translation gives CSAGGGQGATYEQYF.

This clonotype showed up just a few times. V is TRBV20-1 and J is TRBJ1-2; D is ambiguous. This CDR3 region has 16 residues. The germline V and J ends were trimmed by 1 base and 1 base, with 16 bases remaining between them. Germline lookup yields CDR1 DFQATT and CDR2 SNEGSKA (reference sequence). The CDR3 DNA sequence: TGCAGTGCTAGAGGTGTCGGTTCCCGTGATAACTATGGCTACACCTTC. Translating it yields CSARGVGSRDNYGYTF.